What follows is one T cell receptor (beta chain) and its context. The antigen is undetermined. The sort gate was single viable CD3+CD4+CD8-CD45RO+ cells for memory CD4+ T cells. After thawing, CD4+ T cells were positively selected. These data come from a study of memory CD4+ T cells and cytomegalovirus serostatus. Germline assignment: CDR1 SQVTM and CDR2 ANQGSEA. CDR3 length equals 13 residues. Trimming cost V 4 bases and J 6 bases, with 13 bases left between them. Assay used: immunoSEQ multiplex PCR; TCRdb lists only in-frame clones, some missing. The sample consists of about 50,000 clones, roughly 78% of them appearing once. Study-level results: Of about 150 reported CMV TCRbeta sequences, 55 to 80 were found in memory CD4+ repertoires.

The genes are TRBV29-1 and TRBJ1-5; tentatively, D is TRBD1 (5 bases). The receptor was derived from an adult in good health and CMV-seronegative. Specimen: memory CD4+ T cells from blood. CDR3 in DNA: TGCAGCGTTGCTGACAGCCCCAGTCAGCCCCAGCATTTT. Protein product: CSVADSPSQPQHF.